These T cell receptor beta chains were read from a single sample in a study of T cell changes during pregnancy in multiple sclerosis. Sequencing used immunoSEQ multiplex PCR; TCRdb keeps in-frame clones, though not all of them. The data show 35,000 to 50,000 clones, 90% to 95% seen once. The input for sequencing was CD8+ T cells from peripheral blood mononuclear cells, taken in the third trimester of pregnancy. All receptors come from a female donor with multiple sclerosis, enrolled in a pregnancy study. The CDR3 runs from the conserved cysteine through the conserved F or W. D genes are given only for firm matches. Some rows have no size entry. The others give once, few or many, or a class for an expanded clone.

v_gene	abundance	j_gene	d_gene	CDR3nt	CDR3aa
TRBV6-6	.	TRBJ2-5	.	TGTGCCAGCAGCCCTATAGCACTCCCCCAGTACTTC	CASSPIALPQYF
TRBV2	.	TRBJ1-6	TRBD1	TGTGCCAGCAGGGAGGACAGGGCTTCACCCCTCCACTTT	CASREDRASPLHF
TRBV21-1	.	TRBJ1-2	.	TGTGCCTACGATCTTTGGCAGGGGCTCCTCTATGGCTACACCTTC	CAYDLWQGLLYGYTF
TRBV10-3	.	TRBJ2-2	.	TGTGCCATCAGTCTTACAGATTACACCGGGGAGCTGTTTTTT	CAISLTDYTGELFF
TRBV7-9	once	TRBJ2-7	TRBD2	TGTGCCAGCAGCTTGGCTAGCGGACCCTACGAGCAGTACTTC	CASSLASGPYEQYF
TRBV10-3	.	TRBJ2-2	.	TGTGCCATTCCCGGGACTCCGAACACCGGGGAGCTGTTTTTT	CAIPGTPNTGELFF
TRBV6-5	few	TRBJ1-1	TRBD1	TGTGCCAGCAGCACAGGGGCCCAGACGAACACTGAAGCTTTCTTT	CASSTGAQTNTEAFF
TRBV6-1	.	TRBJ2-3	TRBD2	TGTGCCAGCAGTGAAGCGGATTCCTGGGCGGGGGGGCCCACAGATACGCAGTATTTT	CASSEADSWAGGPTDTQYF
TRBV10-3	.	TRBJ1-3	.	TGTGCCATCAGGAACACAGGGCCCCCGAGAGGAAACACCATATATTTT	CAIRNTGPPRGNTIYF
TRBV14	once	TRBJ2-2	TRBD2	TGTGCCAGCAGCCCTAGCGGGATGTACACCGGGGAGCTGTTTTTT	CASSPSGMYTGELFF
TRBV7-8	.	TRBJ2-7	TRBD1	TGTGCCAGCAGCCTGACAGGGCCAACCTACGAGCAGTACTTC	CASSLTGPTYEQYF
TRBV7-9	.	TRBJ1-2	.	TGTGCCAGCAGCTTCCCACTCCCGACAGTTATTTATGGCTACACCTTC	CASSFPLPTVIYGYTF
TRBV15	few	TRBJ2-3	TRBD2	TGTGCCACCAGCAGAGATTTTTCAGCGGGAGGCACAGATACGCAGTATTTT	CATSRDFSAGGTDTQYF
TRBV27	.	TRBJ1-2	TRBD1	TGTGCCAGCAGCCCACAGGGGAGTAACTATGGCTACACCTTC	CASSPQGSNYGYTF
TRBV7-8	.	TRBJ1-1	TRBD1	TGTGCCAGCAGCTTAAAGGGGGCCGTGAACACTGAAGCTTTCTTT	CASSLKGAVNTEAFF
TRBV2	medium-sized	TRBJ2-7	TRBD2	TGTGCCAGCAGCACATGGACTAGCCCGGACGAGCAGTACTTC	CASSTWTSPDEQYF
TRBV29-1	.	TRBJ2-4	.	TGCAGCGTTAGCTCTAGCAATGGGATTCAGTACTTC	CSVSSSNGIQYF
TRBV27	.	TRBJ2-5	TRBD1	TGTGCCAGCAGTCCCCAGGGGGCCGAAGAGACCCAGTACTTC	CASSPQGAEETQYF
TRBV27	.	TRBJ2-7	.	TGTGCCAGCAGTTTAAGGGGAACCTCCTACGAGCAGTACTTC	CASSLRGTSYEQYF
TRBV7-2	.	TRBJ2-2	TRBD2	TGTGCCAGCAGGGACCTACTAGCGGGGGACCATACCGGGGAGCTGTTTTTT	CASRDLLAGDHTGELFF
TRBV18	.	TRBJ2-6	.	TGTGCCAGCTCACCTGTAGTCAAGGGGGTCCTGGTTAAATCTGGGGCCAACGTCCTGACTTTC	CASSPVVKGVLVKSGANVLTF
TRBV7-9	.	TRBJ1-2	.	TGTGCCAGCAGCTTGCCCCCAGGGTCCTATGGCTACACCTTC	CASSLPPGSYGYTF
TRBV6-1	.	TRBJ2-3	TRBD2	TGTGCCAGCAAGGTCGCTAGCGGGGGATCAGATACGCAGTATTTT	CASKVASGGSDTQYF
TRBV2	.	TRBJ1-1	TRBD1	TGTGCCACCCTGACAGGGGTAAACACTGAAGCTTTCTTT	CATLTGVNTEAFF
TRBV9	.	TRBJ1-2	TRBD1	TGTGCCAGCAGCGCCCCCTCAGACAGGGGAGGATATGGCTACACCTTC	CASSAPSDRGGYGYTF
TRBV6-5	.	TRBJ1-1	.	TGTGCCAGCACGCGGCAGATGAACACTGAAGCTTTCTTT	CASTRQMNTEAFF
TRBV6-5	.	TRBJ1-4	TRBD1	TGTGCCAGCAGTTCCGGGACAGGCAATGAAAAACTGTTTTTT	CASSSGTGNEKLFF
TRBV27	.	TRBJ2-2	TRBD2	TGTGCCAGCAGCTGGAGCGGGGACACCGGGGAGCTGTTTTTT	CASSWSGDTGELFF
TRBV4-1	.	TRBJ1-2	TRBD1	TGCGCCAGCAGCCAAGAACCGGCTCTGGCAGGGGGCGCCACCTTC	CASSQEPALAGGATF
TRBV6-5	once	TRBJ2-1	.	TGTGCCAGCAGTAGCGCCGCCCACCAGTTCTTC	CASSSAAHQFF
TRBV5-6	.	TRBJ2-7	.	TGTGCCAGCAGCCCCCAGGACAGCTACGAGCAGTACTTC	CASSPQDSYEQYF
TRBV27	.	TRBJ2-1	TRBD1	TGTGCCAGCAGTTTTACAGGTGGGACAGGGGGCCTCAATGAGCAGTTCTTC	CASSFTGGTGGLNEQFF
TRBV6-5	.	TRBJ2-3	.	TGTGCCAGCAGTTACACAACAGGGATGGGAGATACGCAGTATTTT	CASSYTTGMGDTQYF
TRBV27	.	TRBJ1-1	.	TGTGCCAGCAGTTCGGACACGGTGAACACTGAAGCTTTCTTT	CASSSDTVNTEAFF
TRBV5-6	.	TRBJ2-5	.	TGTGCCAGCAGCTTACGACGGGAGAAAGAGACCCAGTACTTC	CASSLRREKETQYF
TRBV27	.	TRBJ2-7	.	TGTGCCAGCAGTCCCTCGGGCTCCTACGAGCAGTACTTC	CASSPSGSYEQYF
TRBV6-6	.	TRBJ2-1	.	TGTGCCAGCACCGAGGGGGGGACGCTCTACAATGAGCAGTTCTTC	CASTEGGTLYNEQFF
TRBV28	.	TRBJ1-5	.	TGTGCCAGCAGTTTCGATCAGCCCCAGCATTTT	CASSFDQPQHF
TRBV5-1	.	TRBJ2-7	.	TGCGCCAGCACCCCGACGGAGGCCTACGAGCAGTACTTC	CASTPTEAYEQYF
TRBV10-2	.	TRBJ1-5	TRBD1	TGCGCCAGCAGTGGGACAGGGATCGGCAATCAGCCCCAGCATTTT	CASSGTGIGNQPQHF